The subject of this entry is one T cell receptor beta chain. The antigen is not known. The source of the sample is a study of cytomegalovirus exposure and HLA in healthy donors. Overall study findings and caveats: Only CMV serostatus was available as immune exposure information. It has been reported that TCR beta sequences accurately predicted the HLA-A and HLA-B alleles of most subjects.

The PCR ran on 60 Vbeta and 13 Jbeta primers. The method was immunoSEQ multiplex PCR; TCRdb's version includes in-frame clones alone and lacks a portion of them. The sample's table shows some 110,000 clones. Whereas donors were nominally healthy upon sampling, unrecorded immune exposures were probable. Germline V lookup: CDR1 MDHEN, CDR2 SYDVKM. Losses at the gene ends were 4 bases for V and 0 bases for J; bases not matched to a gene: 3. CDR3 length equals 15 residues. This clonotype originated in a man younger than 35 in good health and CMV-seronegative. The sequenced material came from PBMCs. V gene TRBV28 combines with J gene TRBJ2-7; 10 nucleotides align to TRBD1. The CDR3 nucleotides read TGTGCCAGCAGTTCCTGGACAGGGGGCTCCTACGAGCAGTACTTC. Encoded protein: CASSSWTGGSYEQYF.